The 17 T cell receptor beta chains in this list originate from one sample, sequenced in a study of technical replicates of blood from a handful of donors. TCRdb's copy holds only in-frame clones and misses some; the assay was immunoSEQ multiplex PCR. Among around 80,000 clones listed, around 90% were seen once. Sequencing was done on a sample of T cells isolated from PBMCs. The receptors here all came from a human donor in good health.

J is TRBJ2-7 and V is TRBV6-5; 7 bases agree with TRBD1. J lost 3 bases, V lost 4 bases, and 12 bases had no gene match. The germline V gene has CDR1 MNHEY and CDR2 SVGAGI. This CDR3 has 16 amino acids. CDR3 bases: TGTGCCAGCAGTTTGACAGGGTTAATATCCTTCTACGAGCAGTACTTC. Amino acids: CASSLTGLISFYEQYF.

The rearrangement joins TRBV9 to TRBJ2-5; possible D gene TRBD2, 5 bases. Germline CDR1 SGDLS, CDR2 YYNGEE. The V gene lost 4 bases and the J gene lost 5 bases, with 15 bases spanning the gap. This CDR3 region has 14 residues. CDR3 DNA sequence: TGTGCCAGCAGCCCACCCGGAGGTTGGGAGACCCAGTACTTC. This translates into CASSPPGGWETQYF.

This chain links TRBV15 with TRBJ2-3; 11 bases align to TRBD2. Trimming removed 10 bases from V and 5 bases from J; junction bases left unmatched: 5. From germline, CDR1 is LNHNV and CDR2 YYDKDF (reference sequence). The CDR3 contains 13 residues. The CDR3 nucleotides are TGTGCCATCACTAGCGGGAGAATAGATACGCAGTATTTT. Its translation is CAITSGRIDTQYF.

J is TRBJ2-1 and V is TRBV27; D may be TRBD2 (6 bases). The CDR3 contains 13 residues. Germline values: CDR1 MNHEY, CDR2 SMNVEV (reference sequence). The V gene lost 3 bases and the J gene lost 8 bases, with 11 bases spanning the gap. For the CDR3, the DNA is TGTGCCAGCAGTTTTACTAGCTGGCATGAGCAGTTCTTC. The encoded protein is CASSFTSWHEQFF.

The gene calls are TRBV6-5 and TRBJ2-7; D is possibly TRBD1 (6 bases). Germline values: CDR1 MNHEY, CDR2 SVGAGI. The CDR3 length is 14 residues. V gave up 5 bases and J gave up 2 bases, with 13 bases separating them. CDR3 region: CASSPGQSTYEQYF. CDR3 sequence (DNA): TGTGCCAGCAGTCCCGGACAGAGTACCTACGAGCAGTACTTC.

The chain carries TRBV9 and TRBJ2-2, with D possibly matching TRBD2 (7 bases). V was clipped by 3 bases and J by 4 bases, with 16 bases between them. CDR1 is SGDLS, CDR2 YYNGEE, per germline. The CDR3 sequence is 16 residues long. The CDR3 spells CASSAGGGRLTGELFF. The DNA for the CDR3 is TGTGCCAGCAGCGCTGGGGGCGGGAGACTCACCGGGGAGCTGTTTTTT. The variable domain in full, completed from reference TRBV9 and TRBJ2-2, reads DSGVTQTPKHLITATGQRVTLRCSPRSGDLSVYWYQQSLDQGLQFLIQYYNGEERAKGNILERFSAQQFPDLHSELNLSSLELGDSALYFCASSAGGGRLTGELFFGEGSRLTVL.

This clone showed up just a few times. The J gene is TRBJ1-2, the V gene TRBV4-3, with D possibly TRBD1 on 5 matching bases. V dropped 1 base and J dropped 0 bases, with 9 bases sitting between them. The CDR3 totals 15 residues. Germline CDR1 LGHNA, CDR2 YSLEER. This CDR3 reads CASSQADSTNYGYTF. In DNA form, the CDR3 reads TGCGCCAGCAGCCAAGCCGACAGCACTAACTATGGCTACACCTTC.

The chain combines TRBV5-4 with TRBJ2-5; D is possibly TRBD2 (6 bases). The CDR3 is 14 residues long. Germline CDR1 SGHNT, CDR2 YYREEE (reference sequence). The V and J ends lost 4 bases and 5 bases respectively, with 15 bases between them. CDR3 bases: TGTGCCAGCAGCCTAGCGTCCCACGGGGAGACCCAGTACTTC. Residues: CASSLASHGETQYF.

J is TRBJ1-4 and V is TRBV6-5, with 8 positions matching TRBD1. Germline V gene sequence: CDR1 MNHEY, CDR2 SVGAGI. V trimming: 6 bases; J trimming: 7 bases; junction bases outside the gene matches: 7. This CDR3 region has 14 residues. The CDR3 sequence: CASSFTGGSEKLFF. The CDR3 DNA is TGTGCCAGCAGCTTTACAGGGGGAAGTGAAAAACTGTTTTTT.

J is TRBJ1-1 and V is TRBV7-2; D is perhaps TRBD1 (5 bases). The CDR3 runs 13 residues. V was pared by 2 bases and J by 1 base, with 5 bases between. Germline CDR1 reads SGHTA; CDR2 reads FQGNSA. In DNA, the CDR3 is TGTGCCAGCAGCTTACAGGGGAACACTGAAGCTTTCTTT. It yields the protein CASSLQGNTEAFF.

This rearrangement joins TRBV5-6 to TRBJ1-1; D gene unclear. This CDR3 region has 13 residues. V gave up 3 bases and J gave up 9 bases, with 15 bases separating them. CDR1 and CDR2 (germline): SGHDT, YYEEEE. The CDR3 DNA reads as TGTGCCAGCAGCTCGCGGGCAGGAGGGAAAGCTTTCTTT. Amino acid sequence: CASSSRAGGKAFF.

The rearrangement links TRBV9 to TRBJ1-1, with 11 bases fitting TRBD1. The V gene's germline CDR1 is SGDLS and CDR2 YYNGEE. The V gene end was trimmed by 2 bases and the J gene end by 6 bases; junction bases not matched to a gene: 3. This CDR3 is 14 amino acids long. As DNA, the CDR3 is TGTGCCAGCAGCGTGGGACAGGGGGGCTCTGAAGCTTTCTTT. It is translated as CASSVGQGGSEAFF.

The chain employs TRBV9 and TRBJ2-3; possible D gene TRBD1, 6 bases. CDR1 and CDR2 (germline): SGDLS, YYNGEE. V shed 3 bases and J shed 2 bases, with 10 bases lying between them. This CDR3 has 14 residues. This CDR3 reads CASSGRTVTDTQYF. The CDR3 DNA follows: TGTGCCAGCAGCGGAAGGACAGTCACAGATACGCAGTATTTT.

This chain links TRBV11-2 with TRBJ2-7; D is perhaps TRBD1 (6 bases). The V and J ends lost 1 base and 3 bases respectively, with 10 bases between them. The CDR3 contains 14 residues. Germline assignment: CDR1 SGHAT and CDR2 FQNNGV. CDR3 nucleotide sequence: TGTGCCAGCAGCTTAGTGGGGACAAACTACGAGCAGTACTTC. It yields the protein CASSLVGTNYEQYF. Supplemented by reference TRBV11-2 and TRBJ2-7, the full variable domain reads EAGVAQSPRYKIIEKRQSVAFWCNPISGHATLYWYQQILGQGPKLLIQFQNNGVVDDSQLPKDRFSAERLKGVDSTLKIQPAKLEDSAVYLCASSLVGTNYEQYFGPGTRLTVT.

V is TRBV9 and J is TRBJ2-5, with a tentative D call TRBD2 (5 bases). CDR3 length equals 16 residues. Germline loops: CDR1 SGDLS, CDR2 YYNGEE. Trimming cost V 0 bases and J 4 bases, with 16 bases left between them. The CDR3: CASSVGIGAAGETQYF. CDR3 sequence (DNA): TGTGCCAGCAGCGTAGGGATCGGTGCGGCGGGAGAGACCCAGTACTTC.

The chain is built from TRBV5-5 and TRBJ2-7, with 9 bases aligning to TRBD1. The CDR3 totals 14 residues. The germline V gene encodes CDR1 SGHKS and CDR2 YYEKEE (reference sequence). V was pared by 2 bases and J by 0 bases, with 0 bases of the junction left unmatched. CDR3: CASSLQGASYEQYF. The CDR3 DNA reads TGTGCCAGCAGCTTACAGGGGGCCTCCTACGAGCAGTACTTC.

This chain links TRBV19 with TRBJ2-1; TRBD1 matches 8 bases. Germline values: CDR1 LNHDA, CDR2 SQIVND (reference sequence). The V and J ends lost 7 bases and 0 bases, in that order; junction bases with no gene match: 5. There are 15 residues in the CDR3. CDR3 DNA sequence: TGTGCCAGTACAGGGGGCACAAGCTCCTACAATGAGCAGTTCTTC. It specifies CASTGGTSSYNEQFF.